This TCR beta chain stems from a study of shared T cell receptors in the human thymus. Germline V CDR1 and CDR2: SGHTS, YDEGEE. The ends lost 1 base at V and 1 base at J; junction bases unmatched: 13. The CDR3 spans 19 residues. Only in-frame clones appear in the TCRdb table, and some are missing; sequencing was by immunoSEQ multiplex PCR. The repertoire consists of 630,000 or so clones, with around 87% occurring once and the leading ten covering roughly 0.0094%. The same sample was also studied in work on human thymus T cells. According to that study: The donors were infants in Finland with congenital heart defects, otherwise immunologically healthy. Obtained as resections during corrective heart surgery, the thymus tissue was then studied. There appeared to be biased usage of V and J genes in thymic and blood repertoires. Unrelated individuals were reported by related research to share highly overlapping thymic repertoires.

Sequencing used thymocytes. The origin of this receptor is a boy in the first two years of life with a congenital heart defect. The chain links TRBV5-8 to TRBJ2-5; 10 bases match TRBD2. The CDR3 loop reads CASSLTVAASGSPQETQYF. The CDR3, as DNA: TGTGCCAGCAGCTTGACGGTTGCGGCTAGCGGGAGTCCCCAAGAGACCCAGTACTTC.